A single sample is the source of the 32 T cell receptor beta chains below, sequenced in a study of T cell responses to AZD1222 COVID-19 vaccine. Data came from immunoSEQ multiplex PCR; TCRdb stores just in-frame clones and leaves some out. Here the sample spans over 100,000 clones, around nine tenths being singletons. This specimen was peripheral blood, taken on day 0 of AZD1222 vaccination. The receptors derive from an adult in good health.

The CDR3 spells CASSSPGTLDEQYF. In DNA form, the CDR3 reads TGTGCCAGCAGTTCCCCCGGGACCCTTGACGAGCAGTACTTC. The chain couples TRBV6-5 to TRBJ2-7; D could derive from TRBD1 or TRBD2 (5 bases each). This CDR3 spans 14 amino acids. Germline CDR1 reads MNHEY; CDR2 reads SVGAGI. V lost 4 bases and J 5 bases, leaving 15 bases between the germline ends.

The chain links TRBV5-6 to TRBJ2-4; 7 bases are a match to TRBD1. With 4 bases clipped from V and 3 bases from J, the junction kept 13 bases outside the gene matches. The CDR3 has 17 residues. The germline V gene encodes CDR1 SGHDT and CDR2 YYEEEE. The CDR3 sequence: CASSPPGGGVNKNIQYF. The DNA for the CDR3 is TGTGCCAGCAGCCCCCCAGGGGGTGGGGTAAACAAAAACATTCAGTACTTC.

The chain combines TRBV30 with TRBJ1-5; a weak D match, TRBD1 (6 bases). The CDR3 runs to 13 residues. The germline V gene encodes CDR1 GTSNPN and CDR2 SVGIG (reference sequence). The V end lost 4 bases, the J end lost 3 bases, and 10 bases lay between the germline ends. CDR3 coding DNA: TGTGCCTGGAACAGACAGGTCAATCAGCCCCAGCATTTT. Protein sequence: CAWNRQVNQPQHF.

The gene calls are TRBV7-8 and TRBJ1-4, with TRBD1 matching over 9 bases. Germline V gives CDR1 SGHVS, CDR2 FQNEAQ. This CDR3 region has 15 residues. V shed 5 bases and J 11 bases; nucleotides not matched to a gene: 12. DNA for the CDR3: TGTGCCAGCAGCCCGGGTGGGACAGGGTCCGGGAAACTGTTTTTT. Its protein is CASSPGGTGSGKLFF. Drawing the rest from reference TRBV7-8 and TRBJ1-4, the complete variable domain is GAGVSQSPRYKVAKRGQDVALRCDPISGHVSLFWYQQALGQGPEFLTYFQNEAQLDKSGLPSDRFFAERPEGSVSTLKIQRTQQEDSAVYLCASSPGGTGSGKLFFGSGTQLSVL.

CDR3: CASSVAPWEGEKLFF. The CDR3 bases are TGTGCCAGCAGCGTAGCCCCTTGGGAGGGGGAAAAACTGTTTTTT. The gene calls are TRBV9 and TRBJ1-4; tentative D call: TRBD1 (5 bases). Trimming pared 0 bases from V and 8 bases from J, leaving 14 bases between. Germline V gene lookup returns CDR1 SGDLS and CDR2 YYNGEE. The CDR3 runs to 15 residues.

The chain employs TRBV27 and TRBJ2-5; TRBD2 aligns across 7 bases. The germline V gene encodes CDR1 MNHEY and CDR2 SMNVEV (reference sequence). This CDR3 contains 16 residues. J gave up 6 bases and V 4 bases, and 14 bases lay outside the gene matches. The CDR3 sequence is CASSSTSGGSTKTQYF. In DNA, the CDR3 is TGTGCCAGCAGTTCTACTAGTGGCGGGAGCACAAAGACCCAGTACTTC.

This clone was seen just once. The gene calls are TRBV28 and TRBJ2-2; 8 bases agree with TRBD1. The CDR3 has 14 residues. Germline V gives CDR1 MDHEN, CDR2 SYDVKM. The junction had 5 bases not matched to a gene; V was cut back by 5 bases and J by 6 bases. CDR3 coding DNA: TGTGCCAGCAGTCTCGGACAGGGCCCCGGGGAGCTGTTTTTT. Its translation: CASSLGQGPGELFF.

The chain has TRBV24-1 and TRBJ2-1, with 11 nucleotides matching TRBD2. V gave up 2 bases and J gave up 3 bases; unmatched junction bases: 2. The CDR3 extends over 16 amino acids. Germline V gene lookup returns CDR1 KGHDR and CDR2 SFDVKD. The CDR3 nucleotides are TGTGCCACCAGTGATTCGACTAGCGGGATCTACAATGAGCAGTTCTTC. It yields the protein CATSDSTSGIYNEQFF.

The chain is built from TRBV7-9 and TRBJ1-5; possible D gene TRBD1, 6 bases. This CDR3 has 15 amino acids. Germline CDR1 reads SEHNR; CDR2 reads FQNEAQ (reference sequence). Trimming took off 4 bases at V and 4 bases at J, with 14 bases between the two ends. The CDR3 coding sequence is TGTGCCAGCAGCTCCTCTGGGGGGACAAATCAGCCCCAGCATTTT. Protein: CASSSSGGTNQPQHF.

The chain combines TRBV5-1 with TRBJ1-2; possible D gene TRBD1, 6 bases. Trimming removed 0 bases at V and 2 bases at J, with 11 bases between. The V gene's germline CDR1 is SGHRS and CDR2 YFSETQ. The CDR3 totals 15 residues. The CDR3 bases are TGCGCCAGCAGCTTGGCCGGGACATCAAACTATGGCTACACCTTC. It yields the protein CASSLAGTSNYGYTF.

The CDR3 DNA sequence: TGCGCCAGCAGTCATTCCGACCGACACCGGAACACTGAAGCTTTCTTT. This sequence encodes CASSHSDRHRNTEAFF. The rearrangement uses TRBV23-1 and TRBJ1-1; D gene unclear. TRBV23-1 is known as an ORF, though its function is uncertain. This CDR3 is built from 16 residues. V shed 3 bases and J shed 1 base, with 15 bases lying between them.

This clone was counted a single time. This chain joins TRBV12-5 and TRBJ2-6; D is unclear. The germline V gene has CDR1 LGHNT and CDR2 FRNRAP. This CDR3 contains 17 residues. V lost 1 base, J lost 0 bases, and 10 bases lay in between. As DNA, the CDR3 is TGTGCTAGTGGTTTGGACCAACAGAGCTCTGGGGCCAACGTCCTGACTTTC. Translated: CASGLDQQSSGANVLTF.

The rearrangement uses TRBV27 and TRBJ2-7; D gene uncertain. This CDR3 region has 14 residues. Per the germline V gene, CDR1 is MNHEY and CDR2 is SMNVEV (reference sequence). V shed 2 bases and J shed 1 base, with 9 bases lying between them. CDR3 nucleotides: TGTGCCAGCAGTTTAGGGTATAAATCCTACGAGCAGTACTTC. Translated, it gives CASSLGYKSYEQYF.

In regard to this clone: Distinct nucleotide sequences in the sample also encode this CDR3. The chain has TRBV30 and TRBJ2-1; D uncertain. Trimming removed 0 bases from V and 9 bases from J, with 6 bases in between. Germline CDR1 reads GTSNPN; CDR2 reads SVGIG (reference sequence). This CDR3 has 11 amino acids. Here the CDR3 DNA reads TGTGCCTGGAGTGTAGGTGGTGAGCAGTTCTTC. Encoded protein: CAWSVGGEQFF.

This chain joins TRBV7-6 and TRBJ2-2; 9 bases fit TRBD1. Germline CDR1 and CDR2: SGHVS and FNYEAQ. CDR3 length equals 17 residues. V was clipped by 5 bases and J by 1 base; unmatched bases: 8. CDR3 in DNA: TGTGCCAGCAGCCCTAGGGCGGGACAGGGGAACACCGGGGAGCTGTTTTTT. It specifies CASSPRAGQGNTGELFF.

The chain carries TRBV19 and TRBJ1-5, with no clear D. The germline V gene encodes CDR1 LNHDA and CDR2 SQIVND (reference sequence). The CDR3 is made up of 16 amino acids. V was pared by 8 bases and J by 1 base, with 18 bases between. The CDR3 reads CASQYGPRTSNQPQHF. The CDR3 nucleotides read TGTGCCAGTCAATATGGTCCACGGACGAGCAATCAGCCCCAGCATTTT.

The chain joins TRBV19 to TRBJ2-1, with D possibly being TRBD2 (6 bases). This CDR3 has 14 residues. From germline, CDR1 is LNHDA and CDR2 SQIVND (reference sequence). Trimming removed 3 bases from V and 3 bases from J, with 9 bases in between. CDR3 residues: CASSIGGNYNEQFF. The CDR3 bases are TGTGCCAGTAGTATCGGGGGAAACTACAATGAGCAGTTCTTC.

The rearrangement joins TRBV3-1 (or the pseudogene TRBV3-2) to TRBJ2-7; the D is unclear. V was trimmed by 1 base and J by 2 bases, leaving 9 bases between them. The germline gives CDR1 LGHDT, CDR2 YNNKEL (reference sequence). The CDR3 covers 14 residues. The CDR3 loop reads CASSQASAPYEQYF. The DNA of the CDR3 is TGTGCCAGCAGCCAAGCTTCCGCCCCCTACGAGCAGTACTTC.

V gene TRBV5-8 combines with J gene TRBJ1-1; 7 bases match TRBD1. J lost 2 bases, V lost 4 bases, and 8 bases had no gene match. The CDR3 sequence is 15 residues long. Germline V CDR1 and CDR2: SGHTS, YDEGEE. The CDR3: CASSIKGQFNTEAFF. DNA of the CDR3: TGTGCCAGCAGCATTAAGGGACAGTTTAACACTGAAGCTTTCTTT. Complete variable domain (other parts from reference TRBV5-8 and TRBJ1-1): EAGVTQSPTHLIKTRGQQATLRCSPISGHTSVYWYQQALGLGLQFLLWYDEGEERNRGNFPPRFSGRQFPNYSSELNVNALELEDSALYLCASSIKGQFNTEAFFGQGTRLTVV.

The chain carries TRBV7-2 and TRBJ2-2, with D hard to call. The V end was cut by 2 bases, the J end by 0 bases, with 10 bases between. The CDR3 is 16 amino acids. In germline, CDR1 is SGHTA, CDR2 FQGNSA. For the CDR3, the DNA is TGTGCCAGCAGCTTATCCCCCAAGTCGAACACCGGGGAGCTGTTTTTT. This translates into CASSLSPKSNTGELFF.

J is TRBJ2-2 and V is TRBV2, with D perhaps matching TRBD1 (6 bases). Germline CDR1 SNHLY, CDR2 FYNNEI. Trimming cost V 4 bases and J 1 base, with 10 bases left between them. The CDR3 length is 15 residues. The DNA of the CDR3 is TGTGCCAGCAGTGCTCCCAGGGGGAACACCGGGGAGCTGTTTTTT. Protein: CASSAPRGNTGELFF.

This clone was observed a handful of times. The chain links TRBV19 to TRBJ1-5; TRBD1 agrees at 7 bases. Germline V gives CDR1 LNHDA, CDR2 SQIVND (reference sequence). V lost 6 bases, J lost 4 bases, and 3 bases stayed unmatched. The CDR3 totals 13 residues. In DNA, the CDR3 is TGTGCCAGTAGCTCGACAGGGAATCAGCCCCAGCATTTT. Protein product: CASSSTGNQPQHF.

This clone was seen only a few times. This chain connects TRBV5-4 to TRBJ1-4; 8 nucleotides align to TRBD1. CDR3 length: 16 amino acids. CDR1 and CDR2 from the germline V gene are SGHNT and YYREEE (reference sequence). The V and J ends lost 3 bases and 7 bases, in that order; junction bases with no gene match: 11. CDR3 sequence (DNA): TGTGCCAGCAGCTCCGACCGACAGGGGACGGGTGAAAAACTGTTTTTT. Protein sequence: CASSSDRQGTGEKLFF.

The V call is TRBV5-8, the J call TRBJ1-5, with 7 bases that match TRBD1. Per the germline V gene, CDR1 is SGHTS and CDR2 is YDEGEE. V shed 9 bases, J shed 2 bases, and the junction held 11 bases outside the gene matches. The CDR3 has 15 residues. CDR3 sequence: CATRDSVLGNQPQHF. DNA of the CDR3: TGTGCCACCAGGGACAGTGTCTTGGGCAATCAGCCCCAGCATTTT.

This chain joins TRBV25-1 and TRBJ1-1; tentative D call: TRBD1 (5 bases). The V gene's germline CDR1 is MGHDK and CDR2 SYGVNS. The CDR3 is 13 amino acids. Between the trimmed V and J ends, which lost 7 bases and 6 bases, there was a span of 15 bases. For the CDR3, the DNA is TGTGCCAGCACCCCCGGGGGAAGGGCTGAAGCTTTCTTT. It is translated as CASTPGGRAEAFF.

V gene TRBV11-2 combines with J gene TRBJ1-1, with a weak D call TRBD1 (5 bases). CDR3 length equals 13 residues. Trimming took 1 base from V and 8 from J, leaving 11 bases between them. Germline V gene sequence: CDR1 SGHAT, CDR2 FQNNGV. CDR3 sequence: CASSLAGREEAFF. CDR3 DNA: TGTGCCAGCAGCTTAGCGGGCAGGGAAGAAGCTTTCTTT.

The V and J genes are TRBV9 and TRBJ2-7, with TRBD1 matching 9 bases. V shed 3 bases and J 5 bases; nucleotides not matched to a gene: 9. Germline V gene lookup returns CDR1 SGDLS and CDR2 YYNGEE. This CDR3 spans 15 amino acids. The CDR3 protein is CASSAAGTGRDEQYF. In DNA form, the CDR3 reads TGTGCCAGCAGCGCCGCCGGGACAGGGAGGGACGAGCAGTACTTC.

A remark on this clone: One end of the junction is discordant with germline, which a read error may explain. The CDR3 DNA reads TGTGCCAGCAGTTTATCCAGGGGGTCTGAAAACACCATATATTTT. It yields the protein CASSLSRGSENTIYF. This chain joins TRBV27 and TRBJ1-3; TRBD1 agrees at 7 bases. The CDR3 has 15 residues. The germline CDR1 and CDR2 sequences are MNHEY and SMNVEV (reference sequence).

The V gene is TRBV18, the J gene TRBJ1-6; D is perhaps TRBD1 (5 bases). Germline CDR1 is KGHSH and CDR2 is LQKENI. V shed 4 bases and J shed 6 bases, with 13 bases lying between them. The length of the CDR3 is 15 residues. The CDR3 loop reads CASSQAPGTNSPLHF. The CDR3, as DNA: TGTGCCAGCTCACAAGCCCCGGGGACTAATTCACCCCTCCACTTT. Full variable domain (missing parts from reference TRBV18 and TRBJ1-6): NAGVMQNPRHLVRRRGQEARLRCSPMKGHSHVYWYRQLPEEGLKFMVYLQKENIIDESGMPKERFSAEFPKEGPSILRIQQVVRGDSAAYFCASSQAPGTNSPLHFGNGTRLTVT.

The J gene is TRBJ1-1, the V gene TRBV6-5, with TRBD1 matching over 7 bases. CDR3 length: 16 residues. The germline gives CDR1 MNHEY, CDR2 SVGAGI. Unmatched junction bases numbered 5, after V lost 0 bases and J lost 1 base. CDR3 loop: CASSYSAHRGNTEAFF. Here the CDR3 DNA reads TGTGCCAGCAGTTACTCGGCGCACAGGGGGAACACTGAAGCTTTCTTT.

The chain is built from TRBV5-4 and TRBJ1-2, with 9 bases fitting TRBD1. The CDR3 has 13 amino acids. Trimming removed 4 bases from V and 8 bases from J; junction bases left unmatched: 6. Germline-derived CDR1 and CDR2 are SGHNT and YYREEE (reference sequence). The CDR3 nucleotides are TGTGCCAGCAGCCGGGACAGGGAGAACGGCTACACCTTC. Translation gives CASSRDRENGYTF.

V usage is TRBV3-1 (or the pseudogene TRBV3-2) and J usage is TRBJ2-7, with 11 bases identical to TRBD1. Germline trimming cut 0 bases from V and 1 base from J; bases unmatched to any gene: 17. Germline V gene lookup returns CDR1 LGHDT and CDR2 YNNKEL (reference sequence). The CDR3 consists of 21 residues. CDR3 region: CASSQDLLGQGATLGSYEQYF. The CDR3, as DNA: TGTGCCAGCAGCCAAGATCTCCTTGGACAGGGGGCTACCCTTGGGTCCTACGAGCAGTACTTC.